This TCR beta chain came from a study of blood T cell repertoires in COVID-19. Original processing notes: Using reference gene primer amplification, nucleated cell counts were estimated. The assay was immunoSEQ multiplex PCR, and TCRdb's table has in-frame clones only and misses some. For V, J and clone size, that table is used; D and trimming come from the DNA. The data contain some 520,000 clones, approximately 92% of them seen just once; the ten biggest clones take up 0.75% to 0.9%. With 4 bases clipped from V and 4 bases from J, the junction kept 7 bases outside the gene matches. Germline V lookup: CDR1 MGHRA, CDR2 YSYEKL. The CDR3 is 15 residues long.

The sequence came from a man younger than 30 with COVID-19, enrolled during active disease. The material sequenced was peripheral blood. The chain recombines TRBV4-1 with TRBJ1-1; 9 bases are shared with TRBD1. The DNA for the CDR3 is TGCGCCAGCAGCCCTGAACCGGGACAGGGCACTGAAGCTTTCTTT. This translates into CASSPEPGQGTEAFF.